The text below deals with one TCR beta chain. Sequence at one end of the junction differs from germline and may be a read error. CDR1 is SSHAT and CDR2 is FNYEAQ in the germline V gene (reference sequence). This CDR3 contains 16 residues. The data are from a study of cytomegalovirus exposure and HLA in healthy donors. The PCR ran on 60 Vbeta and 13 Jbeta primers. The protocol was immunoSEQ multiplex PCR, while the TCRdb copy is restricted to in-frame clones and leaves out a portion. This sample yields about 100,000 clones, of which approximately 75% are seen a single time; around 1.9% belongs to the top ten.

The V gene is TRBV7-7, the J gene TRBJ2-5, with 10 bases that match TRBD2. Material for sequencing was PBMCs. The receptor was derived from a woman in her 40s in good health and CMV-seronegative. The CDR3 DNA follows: TGTGCTAGCAGCTTTGTGGCTAGCGGGGGCCAAGAGACCCAGTACTTC. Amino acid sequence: CASSFVASGGQETQYF.